The 31 T cell receptor beta chains below were found in one sample sequenced in a study of T-cell reconstitution after alpha-beta-depleted transplantation in children. Using unique molecular identifiers, the investigators prepared the TCRbeta library. TCRdb ran MiXCR on the PCR reads and lists one entry per CDR3 protein. The sample lists 500,000 to 600,000 distinct CDR3 sequences; approximately 32% were seen once. The sequencing here drew on PBMCs from the stem cell graft donor, taken from the stem cell graft. All receptors derive from a human donor who donated a stem cell graft to a child with aplastic anemia.

The CDR3, as DNA: TGTGCCAGCAGCGTAGCAATGCGGGATGGGGTAGATACGCAGTATTTT. As protein: CASSVAMRDGVDTQYF. The chain carries TRBV9 and TRBJ2-3, with D possibly matching TRBD2 (6 bases). CDR1 is SGDLS, CDR2 YYNGEE, per germline. The CDR3 is made up of 16 amino acids. V gave up 0 bases and J gave up 5 bases, with 16 bases separating them.

This clonotype was detected a few times. This sequence joins TRBV20-1 and TRBJ2-1; 9 bases align to TRBD2. Germline-derived CDR1 and CDR2 are DFQATT and SNEGSKA (reference sequence). CDR3 length: 16 residues. The V gene end was trimmed by 0 bases and the J gene end by 0 bases; junction bases not matched to a gene: 3. DNA of the CDR3: TGCAGTGCTAGAGATCTACTAGCGGGCTCCTACAATGAGCAGTTCTTC. Translation: CSARDLLAGSYNEQFF.

The chain employs TRBV7-8 and TRBJ1-1; D perhaps matches TRBD1 (5 bases). Germline V gene lookup returns CDR1 SGHVS and CDR2 FQNEAQ. This CDR3 region has 16 residues. V lost 3 bases to trimming and J lost 1 base, with 15 bases between them. The CDR3 region has the DNA TGTGCCAGCAGCTTTGGATCGGCAGGGACGAACACTGAAGCTTTCTTT. This gives the protein CASSFGSAGTNTEAFF.

The chain couples TRBV7-9 to TRBJ2-4, with TRBD2 identical over 11 bases. Germline V gene lookup returns CDR1 SEHNR and CDR2 FQNEAQ (reference sequence). J lost 4 bases, V lost 5 bases, and 7 bases had no gene match. This CDR3 contains 16 residues. Here the CDR3 DNA reads TGTGCCAGCAGCCTATTCGGGACTAGCGGAAAAAACATTCAGTACTTC. Translation gives CASSLFGTSGKNIQYF.

The V gene is TRBV12-3 or TRBV12-4, the J gene TRBJ1-2; maybe TRBD1 (5 bases). V lost 5 bases and J lost 0, with 16 bases in between. This CDR3 spans 16 amino acids. The DNA of the CDR3 is TGTGCCAGCAGTCCCTGGGGCCCAAAAACTAACTATGGCTACACCTTC. Translation gives CASSPWGPKTNYGYTF.

This chain joins TRBV28 and TRBJ1-5; D is unresolved. This CDR3 comprises 13 residues. The germline V gene has CDR1 MDHEN and CDR2 SYDVKM. Trimming stripped 5 bases from V and 7 bases from J, with 12 bases between. CDR3 nucleotide sequence: TGTGCCAGCAGTCCTCTCTCGCGCCAGCCCCAGCATTTT. Its translation: CASSPLSRQPQHF.

This clonotype was picked up a small number of times. CDR3 DNA: TGTGCCAGCAGCTCGAGGGAGGGACAGGATGAGCAGTTCTTC. Its translation: CASSSREGQDEQFF. This sequence joins TRBV7-2 and TRBJ2-1; D may be TRBD1 (8 bases). The CDR3 extends over 14 amino acids. Germline V gives CDR1 SGHTA, CDR2 FQGNSA. Trimming took off 4 bases at V and 8 bases at J, with 15 bases between the two ends.

The J gene is TRBJ2-7, the V gene TRBV5-4; a possible D gene is TRBD1 (6 bases). The germline CDR1 and CDR2 sequences are SGHNT and YYREEE (reference sequence). The germline V and J ends were trimmed by 0 bases and 0 bases, with 10 bases remaining between them. The CDR3 consists of 15 residues. The DNA for the CDR3 is TGTGCCAGCAGCTTGGACAGGGATCTCTCCTACGAGCAGTACGTC. It specifies CASSLDRDLSYEQYV.

The table lists this clonotype with a few counts. The chain combines TRBV6-2 or TRBV6-3 with TRBJ2-1; possibly TRBD1 or TRBD2 for D (6 bases each). Germline V gene data show CDR1 as MNHEY and CDR2 as SVGEGT. There are 20 residues in the CDR3. V lost 4 bases, J lost 0 bases, and 25 bases lay in between. The CDR3: CASSSLGGGRTPSSYNEQFF. Here the CDR3 DNA reads TGTGCCAGCAGTTCCCTCGGGGGCGGTAGGACGCCAAGCTCCTACAATGAGCAGTTCTTC.

This clonotype was seen more than once but under ten times. This sequence joins TRBV20-1 and TRBJ2-5; 12 bases are a match to TRBD2. CDR1 DFQATT and CDR2 SNEGSKA come from the germline V gene (reference sequence). This CDR3 has 15 residues. Trimming at V came to 4 bases and at J to 7 bases, leaving 10 bases not matched to a gene. The CDR3: CSATSGLAGRGTQYF. Here the CDR3 DNA reads TGCAGTGCTACCTCTGGACTAGCGGGGCGAGGGACCCAGTACTTC.

V gene TRBV27 combines with J gene TRBJ1-1; TRBD1 is a possible D gene (6 bases). Germline lookup yields CDR1 MNHEY and CDR2 SMNVEV (reference sequence). The CDR3 consists of 14 residues. V lost 5 bases and J lost 4, with 14 bases in between. CDR3 protein: CASSGHRVLTEAFF. CDR3 in DNA: TGTGCCAGCAGTGGTCACAGGGTTCTCACTGAAGCTTTCTTT.

This clonotype was counted between two and nine times. The chain is built from TRBV7-2 and TRBJ2-7, with unresolved D. V lost 5 bases and J 3 bases, leaving 11 bases between the germline ends. This CDR3 has 13 residues. CDR1 and CDR2 from the germline V gene are SGHTA and FQGNSA. CDR3 coding DNA: TGTGCCAGCAGCCCACGGCTGGGCTACGAGCAGTACGTC. Protein: CASSPRLGYEQYV.

This clonotype has only a few counts. V gene TRBV18 combines with J gene TRBJ1-2, with a weak D call TRBD1 (6 bases). V gave up 2 bases and J gave up 6 bases, with 13 bases separating them. The germline V gene has CDR1 KGHSH and CDR2 LQKENI. The CDR3 totals 14 residues. CDR3 nucleotide sequence: TGTGCCAGCTCACCAGCCTTACAGGGCGATGGCTACACCTTC. The encoded protein is CASSPALQGDGYTF.

DNA for the CDR3: TGCAGCGTTTCAGATTATAGCAATCAGCCCCAGCATTTT. This codes for CSVSDYSNQPQHF. The rearrangement links TRBV29-1 to TRBJ1-5; D ambiguous. The CDR3 is 13 residues long. Germline-derived CDR1 and CDR2 are SQVTM and ANQGSEA. V gave up 5 bases and J gave up 0 bases, with 8 bases separating them.

This clonotype came up a few times. The rearrangement joins TRBV6-2 or TRBV6-3 to TRBJ2-3; maybe TRBD2 (6 bases). CDR3 length equals 15 residues. Per germline, CDR1 MNHEY and CDR2 SVGEGT. V lost 6 bases and J lost 3, with 16 bases in between. CDR3 sequence reads: CASRALGGATDTQYF. CDR3 bases: TGTGCCAGCAGGGCCCTCGGAGGGGCGACAGATACGCAGTATTTT.

The gene calls are TRBV12-3 or TRBV12-4 and TRBJ2-1, with 8 bases matching TRBD2. The CDR3 totals 16 residues. With V trimmed by 6 bases and J by 3 bases, 10 bases remained unmatched. The CDR3 sequence is CASSPPGTRGYNEQFF. The CDR3 nucleotides are TGTGCCAGCAGCCCCCCCGGGACTAGGGGCTACAATGAGCAGTTCTTC.

This clonotype was seen a few times. The chain carries TRBV29-1 and TRBJ2-3; D gene ambiguous. The CDR3 totals 16 residues. Trimming pared 4 bases from V and 2 bases from J, leaving 19 bases between. Germline V CDR1 and CDR2: SQVTM, ANQGSEA. The CDR3 bases are TGCAGCGTTGTAAGTGCGTCTGGCGAAGTCACAGATACGCAGTATTTT. It yields the protein CSVVSASGEVTDTQYF.

The table lists this clonotype with a few counts. The chain recombines TRBV5-6 with TRBJ2-5; no clear D gene. Germline V gene lookup returns CDR1 SGHDT and CDR2 YYEEEE. The V end lost 2 bases, the J end lost 4 bases, and 9 bases lay between the germline ends. The CDR3 loop spans 13 amino acids. The CDR3 spells CASSFPLGETQYF. The CDR3 bases are TGTGCCAGCAGCTTCCCCCTGGGAGAGACCCAGTACTTC. Complete variable domain (other parts from reference TRBV5-6 and TRBJ2-5): DAGVTQSPTHLIKTRGQQVTLRCSPKSGHDTVSWYQQALGQGPQFIFQYYEEEERQRGNFPDRFSGHQFPNYSSELNVNALLLGDSALYLCASSFPLGETQYFGPGTRLLVL.

This clonotype was seen only a few times. This rearrangement joins TRBV7-2 to TRBJ2-3; TRBD1 is a possible D gene (6 bases). The CDR3 runs to 15 residues. The germline gives CDR1 SGHTA, CDR2 FQGNSA. The V and J ends lost 4 bases and 2 bases respectively, with 13 bases between them. CDR3 coding DNA: TGTGCCAGCAGCTCGGACAGACGATCCACAGATACGCAGTATTTT. It yields the protein CASSSDRRSTDTQYF.

This clonotype occurred a few times. The rearrangement joins TRBV6-1 to TRBJ1-5; TRBD1 is a possible D gene (5 bases). V was cut by 6 bases and J by 4 bases, with 16 bases left in between. The CDR3 spans 15 residues. CDR1 is MNHNS, CDR2 SASEGT, per germline. CDR3 region: CASRPGTVGNQPQHF. The CDR3 nucleotides read TGTGCCAGCAGACCCGGGACCGTTGGGAATCAGCCCCAGCATTTT.

V and J are TRBV3-1 and TRBJ2-7; 8 bases map to TRBD1. The J segment lost 5 bases and the V segment lost 4 bases, leaving 10 bases of the junction unmatched. Germline values: CDR1 LGHDT, CDR2 YNNKEL (reference sequence). The CDR3 spans 15 residues. The CDR3 bases are TGTGCCAGCAGCCCCAGAGGGACAGGAGGCCACGAGCAGTACTTC. This translates into CASSPRGTGGHEQYF.

This clonotype was picked up many times. Compared with germline, one end of the junction differs, possibly owing to a read error. The CDR3 sequence: CASSLAGDEQFF. The CDR3 DNA follows: TGTGCCAGCAGCTTAGCGGGTGATGAGCAGTTCTTC. J is TRBJ2-1 and V is TRBV5-1; 7 bases fit TRBD2. Germline V gives CDR1 SGHRS, CDR2 YFSETQ. The CDR3 extends over 12 amino acids.

The table lists this clonotype with a few counts. This chain joins TRBV24-1 and TRBJ1-5, with unresolved D. This CDR3 has 18 amino acids. Trimming took off 0 bases at V and 3 bases at J, with 17 bases between the two ends. CDR1 KGHDR and CDR2 SFDVKD come from the germline V gene. CDR3 residues: CATSDLWSTRGPNQPQHF. The CDR3 nucleotides are TGTGCCACCAGTGATTTGTGGTCAACCCGAGGTCCCAATCAGCCCCAGCATTTT.

The rearrangement joins TRBV20-1 to TRBJ2-1; D unresolved. V lost 3 bases and J 10 bases, leaving 7 bases between the germline ends. The V gene's germline CDR1 is DFQATT and CDR2 SNEGSKA (reference sequence). The CDR3 runs 10 residues. CDR3 loop: CSASAYEQFF. The CDR3 DNA sequence: TGCAGTGCTAGCGCCTACGAGCAGTTCTTC.

This clonotype was seen just once. CDR3 sequence reads: CASSEDRGRNTEAFF. In DNA form, the CDR3 reads TGTGCCAGTAGTGAGGACAGGGGGCGGAACACTGAAGCTTTCTTT. The rearrangement links TRBV19 to TRBJ1-1; 11 nucleotides agree with TRBD1. In germline, CDR1 is LNHDA, CDR2 SQIVND (reference sequence). The CDR3 length is 15 residues. With 5 bases clipped from V and 1 base from J, the junction kept 3 bases outside the gene matches. Looking up the rest from reference TRBV19 and TRBJ1-1 gives the full variable domain: DGGITQSPKYLFRKEGQNVTLSCEQNLNHDAMYWYRQDPGQGLRLIYYSQIVNDFQKGDIAEGYSVSREKKESFPLTVTSAQKNPTAFYLCASSEDRGRNTEAFFGQGTRLTVV.

The chain uses TRBV25-1 and TRBJ2-1; unclear D gene. CDR1 and CDR2 (germline): MGHDK, SYGVNS. Trimming shortened V by 6 bases and J by 7 bases, and 13 bases separated the two germline ends. This CDR3 is 13 amino acids long. The CDR3 DNA reads TGTGCCAGCAGCGGACCCCTACTAAATGAGCAGTTCTTC. This translates into CASSGPLLNEQFF.

This rearrangement joins TRBV3-1 to TRBJ1-5; no reliable D call. From germline, CDR1 is LGHDT and CDR2 YNNKEL (reference sequence). Trimming pared 0 bases from V and 7 bases from J, leaving 7 bases between. The CDR3 covers 13 residues. Here the CDR3 reads CASSQDISQPQHF. The CDR3 nucleotides are TGTGCCAGCAGCCAAGATATTTCCCAGCCCCAGCATTTT.

The chain employs TRBV6-1 and TRBJ1-1; D is undetermined. Trimming removed 6 bases from V and 2 bases from J, with 10 bases in between. Germline-derived CDR1 and CDR2 are MNHNS and SASEGT. This CDR3 spans 13 amino acids. The CDR3 loop is CASSPWSNTEAFF. The CDR3 nucleotides are TGTGCCAGCAGCCCATGGAGCAACACTGAAGCTTTCTTT.

This clonotype was seen a few times. The chain carries TRBV10-3 and TRBJ2-1; maybe TRBD1 (6 bases). Germline loops: CDR1 ENHRY, CDR2 SYGVKD. Between the trimmed V and J ends, which lost 4 bases and 6 bases, there was a span of 10 bases. CDR3 size: 13 residues. The CDR3 DNA reads TGTGCCATCAGTGCCAGGGGCGGCAATGAGCAGTTCTTC. Protein: CAISARGGNEQFF.

A few counts support this clonotype. The chain is built from TRBV18 and TRBJ1-1, with a tentative D call TRBD1 (5 bases). Trimming removed 3 bases from V and 6 bases from J, with 8 bases in between. The CDR3 has 12 residues. Germline lookup yields CDR1 KGHSH and CDR2 LQKENI. The CDR3 coding sequence is TGTGCCAGCTCACCCCGACAGCCTGAAGCTTTCTTT. Encoded protein: CASSPRQPEAFF.

The rearrangement uses TRBV4-2 and TRBJ2-7; D possibly corresponds to TRBD1 (6 bases). V was pared by 1 base and J by 5 bases, with 15 bases between. Germline lookup yields CDR1 LGHNA and CDR2 YNFKEQ. The CDR3 has 15 amino acids. DNA of the CDR3: TGTGCCAGCAGCCAAGGGGTCAGGGGAGTCGACGAGCAGTACTTC. Protein: CASSQGVRGVDEQYF.